A selection of T cell receptor beta chains follows, all from one sample in a study of T cell responses to AZD1222 COVID-19 vaccine. This table comes from immunoSEQ multiplex PCR, and its TCRdb copy is limited to in-frame clones, with some not included. This table holds 100,000 to 150,000 clones, roughly 92% found once. Specimen: peripheral blood, collected on day 0 of AZD1222 vaccination. The receptors were sampled from an adult in good health. The CDR3 runs from the conserved cysteine through the conserved F or W. D genes are given only for firm matches. For some rows the clone size is stated as once, few or many, or as a class when expanded; others skip it.

CDR3 DNA: TGTGCCAGCAGACGACAGGGGGAATCTGGAAACACCATATATTTT; CDR3 protein: CASRRQGESGNTIYF; CDR3 length: 15; V gene: TRBV27; J gene: TRBJ1-3; D gene: TRBD1; clone size: NA
CDR3 DNA: TGCGCCAGCAGCTTGACGTCCGGGTCTAGTGACAATGAGCAGTTCTTC; CDR3 protein: CASSLTSGSSDNEQFF; CDR3 length: 16; V gene: TRBV5-1; J gene: TRBJ2-1; D gene: NA; clone size: NA
CDR3 DNA: TGTGCCAGCAGTAAATCCAACGGGAATTCACCCCTCCACTTT; CDR3 protein: CASSKSNGNSPLHF; CDR3 length: 14; V gene: TRBV6-5; J gene: TRBJ1-6; D gene: NA; clone size: NA
CDR3 DNA: TGTGCCAGCAGCCGAGGGCTAGCGGGCACAGATACGCAGTATTTT; CDR3 protein: CASSRGLAGTDTQYF; CDR3 length: 15; V gene: TRBV7-8; J gene: TRBJ2-3; D gene: TRBD2; clone size: NA
CDR3 DNA: TGTGCCAGCAGCCCCCGGGACAGGGTTGTATCCCACACTGAAGCTTTCTTT; CDR3 protein: CASSPRDRVVSHTEAFF; CDR3 length: 17; V gene: TRBV28; J gene: TRBJ1-1; D gene: TRBD1; clone size: NA
CDR3 DNA: TGCGCCAGCAGCCCCGGGTCGAATGAGCAGTTCTTC; CDR3 protein: CASSPGSNEQFF; CDR3 length: 12; V gene: TRBV5-1; J gene: TRBJ2-1; D gene: NA; clone size: NA
CDR3 DNA: TGTGCCAGCACAGGGGCACGTGAAAAACTGTTTTTT; CDR3 protein: CASTGAREKLFF; CDR3 length: 12; V gene: TRBV12-3/TRBV12-4; J gene: TRBJ1-4; D gene: NA; clone size: NA
CDR3 DNA: TGTGCCAGCAGTTCACCTCGGGGGATCGGTTCACCCCTCCACTTT; CDR3 protein: CASSSPRGIGSPLHF; CDR3 length: 15; V gene: TRBV28; J gene: TRBJ1-6; D gene: NA; clone size: once
CDR3 DNA: TGTGCCATCAGGGGAAAGGACAGGGCCGACTATGGCTACACCTTC; CDR3 protein: CAIRGKDRADYGYTF; CDR3 length: 15; V gene: TRBV10-3; J gene: TRBJ1-2; D gene: TRBD1; clone size: NA
CDR3 DNA: TGTGCCAGCAGCGTAGGACCGAGCGAGAGCTCCTACGAGCAGTACTTC; CDR3 protein: CASSVGPSESSYEQYF; CDR3 length: 16; V gene: TRBV9; J gene: TRBJ2-7; D gene: NA; clone size: once
CDR3 DNA: TGTGCCAGTAGTGGGATGGGGTACACAGATACGCAGTATTTT; CDR3 protein: CASSGMGYTDTQYF; CDR3 length: 14; V gene: TRBV19; J gene: TRBJ2-3; D gene: NA; clone size: NA
CDR3 DNA: TGTGCCAGCAGCGTAATGTCCTCCTCCTACAATGAGCAGTTCTTC; CDR3 protein: CASSVMSSSYNEQFF; CDR3 length: 15; V gene: TRBV9; J gene: TRBJ2-1; D gene: NA; clone size: NA
CDR3 DNA: TGTGCCAGCAGCTTGGAGGCAGGGTCGTCCTACGAGCAGTACTTC; CDR3 protein: CASSLEAGSSYEQYF; CDR3 length: 15; V gene: TRBV11-2; J gene: TRBJ2-7; D gene: NA; clone size: once
CDR3 DNA: TGCGCCAGCAGTGAGAACCGGAACTATGGCTACACCTTC; CDR3 protein: CASSENRNYGYTF; CDR3 length: 13; V gene: TRBV10-1; J gene: TRBJ1-2; D gene: NA; clone size: NA
CDR3 DNA: TGCGCCAGCAGCTTGAATACCTACGAGCAGTACTTC; CDR3 protein: CASSLNTYEQYF; CDR3 length: 12; V gene: TRBV5-1; J gene: TRBJ2-7; D gene: NA; clone size: NA
CDR3 DNA: TGTGCCAGCAGCTCTGGGACAGGGAAATATGGCTACACCTTC; CDR3 protein: CASSSGTGKYGYTF; CDR3 length: 14; V gene: TRBV7-9; J gene: TRBJ1-2; D gene: TRBD1; clone size: NA
CDR3 DNA: TGTGCCAGCAGCCTCGGGACGGCAAAGTCCTACGAGCAGTACTTC; CDR3 protein: CASSLGTAKSYEQYF; CDR3 length: 15; V gene: TRBV7-2; J gene: TRBJ2-7; D gene: NA; clone size: NA
CDR3 DNA: TGCGCCAGCAGCCAAGACCTTGAGACTAACTATGGCTACACCTTC; CDR3 protein: CASSQDLETNYGYTF; CDR3 length: 15; V gene: TRBV4-1; J gene: TRBJ1-2; D gene: NA; clone size: once
CDR3 DNA: TGTGCCACCAGCAGAGAGGCAATAACCGGGGCCCGCAATGAGCAGTTCTTC; CDR3 protein: CATSREAITGARNEQFF; CDR3 length: 17; V gene: TRBV15; J gene: TRBJ2-1; D gene: NA; clone size: NA
CDR3 DNA: TGCAGTGCCTCTCAATACACTGAAGCTTTCTTT; CDR3 protein: CSASQYTEAFF; CDR3 length: 11; V gene: TRBV20-1; J gene: TRBJ1-1; D gene: NA; clone size: NA
CDR3 DNA: TGTGCCTGGAAAGGGGTAATGAACACTGAAGCTTTCTTT; CDR3 protein: CAWKGVMNTEAFF; CDR3 length: 13; V gene: TRBV30; J gene: TRBJ1-1; D gene: NA; clone size: NA
CDR3 DNA: TGTGCCAGCAGCTGGGCAGCGGGCGCACGGGGAGTTGGGGATGAGCAGTTCTTC; CDR3 protein: CASSWAAGARGVGDEQFF; CDR3 length: 18; V gene: TRBV7-9; J gene: TRBJ2-1; D gene: NA; clone size: NA
CDR3 DNA: TGCGCCAGCAGGAAAGTGTTTGAGACCCAGTACTTC; CDR3 protein: CASRKVFETQYF; CDR3 length: 12; V gene: TRBV5-1; J gene: TRBJ2-5; D gene: NA; clone size: NA
CDR3 DNA: TGCGCCAGCAGCTTTGGTCAGAACACTGAAGCTTTCTTT; CDR3 protein: CASSFGQNTEAFF; CDR3 length: 13; V gene: TRBV5-1; J gene: TRBJ1-1; D gene: NA; clone size: NA
CDR3 DNA: TGTGCCACCAGCGCATTGGGGACCCTGGGGAAAGAGCAGTTCTTC; CDR3 protein: CATSALGTLGKEQFF; CDR3 length: 15; V gene: TRBV15; J gene: TRBJ2-1; D gene: NA; clone size: NA
CDR3 DNA: TGTGCCAGTAGTATCGGTACAGGTGTAAATTCACCCCTCCACTTT; CDR3 protein: CASSIGTGVNSPLHF; CDR3 length: 15; V gene: TRBV19; J gene: TRBJ1-6; D gene: NA; clone size: NA
CDR3 DNA: TGTGCCAGCAGCTTAGTTGGGACAGGGACCTACGAGCAGTACTTC; CDR3 protein: CASSLVGTGTYEQYF; CDR3 length: 15; V gene: TRBV7-9; J gene: TRBJ2-7; D gene: TRBD1; clone size: NA
CDR3 DNA: TGCAGCGTTGAAGGGACTAGCGGGATCGAGCAGTTCTTC; CDR3 protein: CSVEGTSGIEQFF; CDR3 length: 13; V gene: TRBV29-1; J gene: TRBJ2-1; D gene: TRBD2; clone size: NA
CDR3 DNA: TGCGCCAGCGCGTCGCCGGCGTTGACTGAAGCTTTCTTT; CDR3 protein: CASASPALTEAFF; CDR3 length: 13; V gene: TRBV10-2; J gene: TRBJ1-1; D gene: NA; clone size: NA
CDR3 DNA: TGTGCCAGCAGTTACAACTTTATCCGTAATGAGCAGTTCTTC; CDR3 protein: CASSYNFIRNEQFF; CDR3 length: 14; V gene: TRBV6-5; J gene: TRBJ2-1; D gene: NA; clone size: NA
CDR3 DNA: TGCGCCAGCAGCCAGGGACAGGGGGTGGATGGCTATGGCTACACCTTC; CDR3 protein: CASSQGQGVDGYGYTF; CDR3 length: 16; V gene: TRBV4-1; J gene: TRBJ1-2; D gene: TRBD1; clone size: NA
CDR3 DNA: TGTGCCAGCAGTTTCCCAGGGGCGACCCTTGGCTACACCTTC; CDR3 protein: CASSFPGATLGYTF; CDR3 length: 14; V gene: TRBV28; J gene: TRBJ1-2; D gene: NA; clone size: NA
CDR3 DNA: TGTGCCAGCAGTTTAGTGGGGGAGACCCACTTC; CDR3 protein: CASSLVGETHF; CDR3 length: 11; V gene: TRBV12-3/TRBV12-4; J gene: TRBJ2-7; D gene: NA; clone size: NA
CDR3 DNA: TGTGCCAGCAGCTTAGTGGCTAGCTCCTACAATGAGCAGTTCTTC; CDR3 protein: CASSLVASSYNEQFF; CDR3 length: 15; V gene: TRBV7-8; J gene: TRBJ2-1; D gene: NA; clone size: NA
CDR3 DNA: TGCGCCAGCAAATTAGCCCCCGGGCTGACTGGCTACACCTTC; CDR3 protein: CASKLAPGLTGYTF; CDR3 length: 14; V gene: TRBV5-1; J gene: TRBJ1-2; D gene: NA; clone size: NA
CDR3 DNA: TGTGCCAGCTCACCCGGAGGACAGCGAGACTATGGCTACACCTTC; CDR3 protein: CASSPGGQRDYGYTF; CDR3 length: 15; V gene: TRBV18; J gene: TRBJ1-2; D gene: NA; clone size: NA